This T cell receptor beta chain derives from a study of blood T cell repertoires in COVID-19. Study-wide background: COVID-19 samples, acute and convalescent, were from the United States, Italy and Spain.

In this sample, this clone turned up once. Trimming cost V 7 bases and J 4 bases; bases outside gene matches: 7. The CDR3 runs to 14 residues. Germline V gene lookup returns CDR1 SGDLS and CDR2 YYNGEE. Clones were read by immunoSEQ multiplex PCR, and TCRdb kept only the in-frame ones, dropping some. The sample has over 150,000 clones; approximately 80% are singletons. This TCR derives from a woman aged 55 to 70 with acute or convalescent COVID-19. The sequenced sample consisted of peripheral blood. The chain recombines TRBV9 with TRBJ2-1; 8 nucleotides agree with TRBD2. CDR3 DNA sequence: TGTGCCAGCGCTACTAGCGGCCAATACAATGAGCAGTTCTTC. Amino acid sequence: CASATSGQYNEQFF.